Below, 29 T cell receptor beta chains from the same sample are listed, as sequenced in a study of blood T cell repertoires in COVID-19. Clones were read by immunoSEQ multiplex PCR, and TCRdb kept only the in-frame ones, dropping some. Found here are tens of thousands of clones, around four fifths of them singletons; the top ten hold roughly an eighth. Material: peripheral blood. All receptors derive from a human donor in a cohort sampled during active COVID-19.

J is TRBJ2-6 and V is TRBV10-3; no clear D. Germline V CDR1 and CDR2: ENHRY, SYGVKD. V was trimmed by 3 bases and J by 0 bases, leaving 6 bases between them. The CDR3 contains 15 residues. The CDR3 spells CAISDWSSGANVLTF. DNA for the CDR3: TGTGCCATCAGTGATTGGAGCTCTGGGGCCAACGTCCTGACTTTC.

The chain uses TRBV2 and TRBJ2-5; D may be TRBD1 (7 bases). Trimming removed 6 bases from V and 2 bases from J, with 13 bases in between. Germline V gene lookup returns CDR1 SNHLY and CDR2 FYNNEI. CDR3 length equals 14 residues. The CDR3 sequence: CASRGGQLQETQYF. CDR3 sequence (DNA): TGTGCCAGCAGGGGGGGACAGTTACAAGAGACCCAGTACTTC.

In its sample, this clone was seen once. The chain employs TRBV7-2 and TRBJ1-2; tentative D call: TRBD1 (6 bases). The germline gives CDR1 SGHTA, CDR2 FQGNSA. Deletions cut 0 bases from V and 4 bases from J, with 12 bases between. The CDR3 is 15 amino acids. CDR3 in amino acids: CASSLAIGQSYGYTF. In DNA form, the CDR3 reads TGTGCCAGCAGCTTAGCTATAGGACAGAGCTATGGCTACACCTTC.

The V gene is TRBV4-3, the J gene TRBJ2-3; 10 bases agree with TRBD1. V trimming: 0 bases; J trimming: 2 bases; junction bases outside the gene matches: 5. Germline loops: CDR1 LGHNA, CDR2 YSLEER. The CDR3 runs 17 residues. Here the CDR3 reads CASSQDRDRGYTDTQYF. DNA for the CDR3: TGCGCCAGCAGCCAAGATAGGGACAGGGGATACACAGATACGCAGTATTTT.

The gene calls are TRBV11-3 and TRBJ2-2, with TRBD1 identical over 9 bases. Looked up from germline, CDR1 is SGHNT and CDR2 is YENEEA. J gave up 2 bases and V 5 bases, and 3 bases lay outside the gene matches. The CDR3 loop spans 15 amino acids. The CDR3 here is CASSAGQGNTGELFF. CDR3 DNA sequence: TGTGCCAGCAGCGCGGGACAGGGTAACACCGGGGAGCTGTTTTTT.

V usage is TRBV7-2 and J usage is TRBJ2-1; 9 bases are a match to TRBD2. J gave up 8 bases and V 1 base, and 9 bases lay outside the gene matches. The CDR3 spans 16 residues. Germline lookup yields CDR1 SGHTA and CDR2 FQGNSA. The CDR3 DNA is TGTGCCAGCAGCTTAGTGTTAGCGGGAGTTCCCCATGAGCAGTTCTTC. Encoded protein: CASSLVLAGVPHEQFF.

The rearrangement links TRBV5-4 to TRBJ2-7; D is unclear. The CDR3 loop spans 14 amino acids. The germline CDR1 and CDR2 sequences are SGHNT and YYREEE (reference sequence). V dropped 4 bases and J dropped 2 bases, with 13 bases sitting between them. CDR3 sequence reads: CASSRAFAPYEQYF. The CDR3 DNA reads TGTGCCAGCAGCCGCGCCTTTGCTCCCTACGAGCAGTACTTC.

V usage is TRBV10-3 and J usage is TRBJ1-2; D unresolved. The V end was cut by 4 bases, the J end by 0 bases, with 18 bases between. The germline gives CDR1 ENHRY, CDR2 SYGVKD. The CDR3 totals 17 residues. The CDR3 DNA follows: TGTGCCATCAGTGGCCTCTTGAGCTCTTCACCTAACTATGGCTACACCTTC. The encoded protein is CAISGLLSSSPNYGYTF.

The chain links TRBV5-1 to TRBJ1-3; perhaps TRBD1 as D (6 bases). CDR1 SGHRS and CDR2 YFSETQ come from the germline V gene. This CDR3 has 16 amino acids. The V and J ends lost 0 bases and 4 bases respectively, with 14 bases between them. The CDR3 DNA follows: TGCGCCAGCAGCTTGGATGGGCAGGGGCTCGGAAACACCATATATTTT. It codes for CASSLDGQGLGNTIYF.

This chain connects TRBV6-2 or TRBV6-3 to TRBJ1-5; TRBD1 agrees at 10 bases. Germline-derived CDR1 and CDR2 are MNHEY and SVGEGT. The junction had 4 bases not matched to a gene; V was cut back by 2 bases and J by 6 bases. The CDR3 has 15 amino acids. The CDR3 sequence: CASSYEGQGRQPQHF. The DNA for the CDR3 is TGTGCCAGCAGTTACGAGGGACAGGGGCGTCAGCCCCAGCATTTT.

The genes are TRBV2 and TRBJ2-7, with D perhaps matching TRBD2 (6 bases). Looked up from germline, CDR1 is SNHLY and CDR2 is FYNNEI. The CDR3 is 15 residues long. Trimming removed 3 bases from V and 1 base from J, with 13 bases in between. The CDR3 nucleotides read TGTGCCAGCAGTGAGGGGGTTAGCGGATCCTACGAGCAGTACTTC. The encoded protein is CASSEGVSGSYEQYF.

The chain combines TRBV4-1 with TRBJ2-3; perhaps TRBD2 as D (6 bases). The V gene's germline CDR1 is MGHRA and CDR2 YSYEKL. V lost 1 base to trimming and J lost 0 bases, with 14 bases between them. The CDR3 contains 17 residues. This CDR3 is CASSQVLASSSTDTQYF. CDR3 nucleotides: TGCGCCAGCAGCCAAGTCCTAGCGTCATCTAGCACAGATACGCAGTATTTT.

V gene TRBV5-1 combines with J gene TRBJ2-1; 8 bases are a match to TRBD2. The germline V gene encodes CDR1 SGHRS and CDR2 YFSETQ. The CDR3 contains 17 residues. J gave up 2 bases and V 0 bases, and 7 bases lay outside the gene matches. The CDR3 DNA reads TGCGCCAGCAGCTTGGCCGGGGGGGGGCCCCCCTACAATGAGCAGTTCTTC. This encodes CASSLAGGGPPYNEQFF.

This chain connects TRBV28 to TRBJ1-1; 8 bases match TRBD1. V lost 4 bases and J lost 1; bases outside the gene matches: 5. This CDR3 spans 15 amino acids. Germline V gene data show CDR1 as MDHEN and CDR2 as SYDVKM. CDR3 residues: CASSSGDRQNTEAFF. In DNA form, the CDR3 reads TGTGCCAGCAGTTCAGGGGACAGGCAGAACACTGAAGCTTTCTTT.

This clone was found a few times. This CDR3 reads CASSYSPQGGYEQYF. In DNA form, the CDR3 reads TGTGCCAGCAGTTACTCGCCTCAGGGGGGCTACGAGCAGTACTTC. The rearrangement uses TRBV6-5 and TRBJ2-7; D perhaps matches TRBD1 (7 bases). Germline V lookup: CDR1 MNHEY, CDR2 SVGAGI. This CDR3 contains 15 residues. The germline V and J ends were trimmed by 0 bases and 3 bases, with 12 bases remaining between them.

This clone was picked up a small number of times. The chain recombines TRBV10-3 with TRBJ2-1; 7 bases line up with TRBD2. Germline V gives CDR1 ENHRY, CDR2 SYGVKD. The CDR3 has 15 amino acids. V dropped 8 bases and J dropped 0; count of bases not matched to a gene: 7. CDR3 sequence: CAIASGTRSYNEQFF. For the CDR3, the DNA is TGTGCCATCGCAAGCGGGACCCGCTCCTACAATGAGCAGTTCTTC.

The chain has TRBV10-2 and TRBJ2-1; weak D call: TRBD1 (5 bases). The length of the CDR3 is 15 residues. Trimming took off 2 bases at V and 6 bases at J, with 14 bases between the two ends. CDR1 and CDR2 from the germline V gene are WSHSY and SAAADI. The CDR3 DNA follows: TGCGCCAGCAGTGAGCCGGGCAGGGTGGGCAATGAGCAGTTCTTC. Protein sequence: CASSEPGRVGNEQFF.

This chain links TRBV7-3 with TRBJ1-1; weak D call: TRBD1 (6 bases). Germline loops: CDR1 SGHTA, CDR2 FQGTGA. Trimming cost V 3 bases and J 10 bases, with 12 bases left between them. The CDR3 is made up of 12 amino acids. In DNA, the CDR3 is TGTGCCAGCAGCTTTTACAGGGTGGCAGCTTTCTTT. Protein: CASSFYRVAAFF.

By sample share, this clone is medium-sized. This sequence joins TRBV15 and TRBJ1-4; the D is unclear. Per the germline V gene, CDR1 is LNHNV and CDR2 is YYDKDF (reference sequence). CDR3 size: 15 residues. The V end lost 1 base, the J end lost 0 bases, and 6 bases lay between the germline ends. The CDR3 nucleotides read TGTGCCACCAGCAGAGGGGGAGCAACTAATGAAAAACTGTTTTTT. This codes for CATSRGGATNEKLFF.

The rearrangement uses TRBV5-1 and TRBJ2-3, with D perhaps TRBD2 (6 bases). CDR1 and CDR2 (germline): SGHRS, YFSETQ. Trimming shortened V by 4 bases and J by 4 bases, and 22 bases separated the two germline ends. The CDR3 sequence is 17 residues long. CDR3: CASSIGQTAGMPDTQYF. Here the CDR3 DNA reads TGCGCCAGCAGCATCGGTCAGACGGCGGGGATGCCAGATACGCAGTATTTT.

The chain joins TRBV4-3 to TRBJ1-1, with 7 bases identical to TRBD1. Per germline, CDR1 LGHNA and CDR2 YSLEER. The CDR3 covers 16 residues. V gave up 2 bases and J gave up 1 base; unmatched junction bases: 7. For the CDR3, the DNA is TGCGCCAGCAGCCAAAAGGTGACAGGGCAGAACACTGAAGCTTTCTTT. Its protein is CASSQKVTGQNTEAFF.

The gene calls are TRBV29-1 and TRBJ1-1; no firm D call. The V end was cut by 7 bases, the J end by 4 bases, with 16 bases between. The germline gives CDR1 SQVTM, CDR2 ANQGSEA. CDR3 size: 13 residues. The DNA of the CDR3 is TGCAGCGCGACCAACACCCGGGGCACTGAAGCTTTCTTT. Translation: CSATNTRGTEAFF. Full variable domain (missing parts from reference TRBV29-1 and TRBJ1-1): SAVISQKPSRDICQRGTSLTIQCQVDSQVTMMFWYRQQPGQSLTLIATANQGSEATYESGFVIDKFPISRPNLTFSTLTVSNMSPEDSSIYLCSATNTRGTEAFFGQGTRLTVV.

The CDR3 bases are TGTGCCAGTAGTAACAGGGGGTTCTTCAATCAGCCCCAGCATTTT. Amino acid sequence: CASSNRGFFNQPQHF. The chain links TRBV19 to TRBJ1-5; the match to TRBD1 covers 8 bases. V was clipped by 4 bases and J by 3 bases; unmatched bases: 5. CDR3 length equals 15 residues. From germline, CDR1 is LNHDA and CDR2 SQIVND (reference sequence). Combining the CDR3 with reference TRBV19 and TRBJ1-5 gives the whole variable domain DGGITQSPKYLFRKEGQNVTLSCEQNLNHDAMYWYRQDPGQGLRLIYYSQIVNDFQKGDIAEGYSVSREKKESFPLTVTSAQKNPTAFYLCASSNRGFFNQPQHFGDGTRLSIL.

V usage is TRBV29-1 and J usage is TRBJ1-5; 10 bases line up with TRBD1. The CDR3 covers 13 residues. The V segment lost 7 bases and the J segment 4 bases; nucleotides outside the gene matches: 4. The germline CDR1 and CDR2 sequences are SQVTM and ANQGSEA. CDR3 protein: CSGGQGLNQPQHF. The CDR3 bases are TGCAGCGGGGGACAGGGGCTTAATCAGCCCCAGCATTTT.

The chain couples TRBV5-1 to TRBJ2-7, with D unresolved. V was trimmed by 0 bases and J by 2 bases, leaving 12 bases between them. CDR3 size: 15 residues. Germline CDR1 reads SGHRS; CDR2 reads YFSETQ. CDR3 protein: CASSLALQPTYEQYF. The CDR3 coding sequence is TGCGCCAGCAGCTTGGCCTTACAGCCAACCTACGAGCAGTACTTC. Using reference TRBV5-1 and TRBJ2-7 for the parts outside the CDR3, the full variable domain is KAGVTQTPRYLIKTRGQQVTLSCSPISGHRSVSWYQQTPGQGLQFLFEYFSETQRNKGNFPGRFSGRQFSNSRSEMNVSTLELGDSALYLCASSLALQPTYEQYFGPGTRLTVT.

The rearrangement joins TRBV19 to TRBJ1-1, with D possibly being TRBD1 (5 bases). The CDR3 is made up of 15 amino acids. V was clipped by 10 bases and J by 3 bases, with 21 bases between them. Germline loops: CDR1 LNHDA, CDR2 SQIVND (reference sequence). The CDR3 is CATSPRLRGDTEAFF. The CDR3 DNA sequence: TGTGCCACTTCTCCCCGGTTGCGGGGGGACACTGAAGCTTTCTTT.

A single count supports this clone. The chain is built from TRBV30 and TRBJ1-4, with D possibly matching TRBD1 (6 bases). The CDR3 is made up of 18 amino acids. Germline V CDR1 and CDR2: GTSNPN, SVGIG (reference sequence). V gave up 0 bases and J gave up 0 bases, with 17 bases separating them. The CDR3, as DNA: TGTGCCTGGAGTGTCTGGCCAGGGGCTACCGCAACTAATGAAAAACTGTTTTTT. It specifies CAWSVWPGATATNEKLFF. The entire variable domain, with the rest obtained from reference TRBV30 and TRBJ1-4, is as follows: SQTIHQWPATLVQPVGSPLSLECTVEGTSNPNLYWYRQAAGRGLQLLFYSVGIGQISSEVPQNLSASRPQDRQFILSSKKLLLSDSGFYLCAWSVWPGATATNEKLFFGSGTQLSVL.

In nucleotides, the CDR3 is TGTGCCAGCAGCTCGAGTGGACTAGTAAGGGATACGCAGTATTTT. Its protein is CASSSSGLVRDTQYF. J is TRBJ2-3 and V is TRBV11-1; 7 bases fit TRBD2. V shed 4 bases and J 6 bases; nucleotides not matched to a gene: 10. This CDR3 spans 15 amino acids. CDR1 and CDR2 (germline): SGHAT, FQDESV (reference sequence).

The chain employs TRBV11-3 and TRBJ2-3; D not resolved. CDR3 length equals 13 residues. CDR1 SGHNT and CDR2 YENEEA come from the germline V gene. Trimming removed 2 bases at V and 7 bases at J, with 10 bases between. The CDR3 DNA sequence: TGTGCCAGCAGCTTAATGGCCACGTATACGCAGTATTTT. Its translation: CASSLMATYTQYF.